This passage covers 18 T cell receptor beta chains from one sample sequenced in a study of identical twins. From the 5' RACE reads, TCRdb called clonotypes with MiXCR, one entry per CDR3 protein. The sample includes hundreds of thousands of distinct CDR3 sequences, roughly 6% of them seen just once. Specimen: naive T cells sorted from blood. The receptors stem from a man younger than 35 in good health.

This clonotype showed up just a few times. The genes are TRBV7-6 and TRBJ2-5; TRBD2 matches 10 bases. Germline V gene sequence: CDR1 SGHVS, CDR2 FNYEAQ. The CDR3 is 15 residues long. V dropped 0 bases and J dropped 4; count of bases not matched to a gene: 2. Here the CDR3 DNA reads TGTGCCAGCAGCTTAGCGCCTAGCGGGAGAGAGACCCAGTACTTC. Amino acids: CASSLAPSGRETQYF.

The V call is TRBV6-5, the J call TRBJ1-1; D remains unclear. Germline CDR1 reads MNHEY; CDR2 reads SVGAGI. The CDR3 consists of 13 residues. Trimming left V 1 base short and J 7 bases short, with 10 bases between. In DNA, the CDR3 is TGTGCCAGCAGTTACTTGGACGGAATTGAAGCTTTCTTT. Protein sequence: CASSYLDGIEAFF.

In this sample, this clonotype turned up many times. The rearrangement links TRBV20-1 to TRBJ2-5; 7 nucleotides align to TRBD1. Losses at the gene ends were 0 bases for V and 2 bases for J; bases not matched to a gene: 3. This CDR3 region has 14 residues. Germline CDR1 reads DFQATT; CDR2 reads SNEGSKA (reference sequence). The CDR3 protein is CSARERQGQETQYF. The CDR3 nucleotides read TGCAGTGCTAGAGAAAGACAGGGTCAAGAGACCCAGTACTTC.

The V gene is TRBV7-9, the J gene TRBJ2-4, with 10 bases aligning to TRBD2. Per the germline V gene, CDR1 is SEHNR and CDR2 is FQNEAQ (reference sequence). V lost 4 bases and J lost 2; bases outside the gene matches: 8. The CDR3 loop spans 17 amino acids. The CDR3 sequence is CASSSHPSGGTKNIQYF. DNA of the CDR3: TGTGCCAGCAGCTCCCACCCTAGCGGGGGCACCAAAAACATTCAGTACTTC.

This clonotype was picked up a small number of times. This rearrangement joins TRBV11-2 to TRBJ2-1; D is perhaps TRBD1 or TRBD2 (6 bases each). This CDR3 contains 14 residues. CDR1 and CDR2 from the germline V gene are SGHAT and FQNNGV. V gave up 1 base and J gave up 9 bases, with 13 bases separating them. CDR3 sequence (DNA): TGTGCCAGCAGCTTAGGGGGGGCTGTTGTTGAGCAGTTCTTC. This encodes CASSLGGAVVEQFF.

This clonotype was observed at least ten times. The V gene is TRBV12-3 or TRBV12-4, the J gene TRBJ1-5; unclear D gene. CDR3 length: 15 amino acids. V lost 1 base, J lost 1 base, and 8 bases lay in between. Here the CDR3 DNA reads TGTGCCAGCAGTTTAGACGGGAGGAGCAATCAGCCCCAGCATTTT. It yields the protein CASSLDGRSNQPQHF.

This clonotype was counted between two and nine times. CDR3 loop: CASSLAGLVTHNEQFF. The CDR3 region has the DNA TGCGCCAGCAGCTTGGCTGGTCTAGTCACCCACAATGAGCAGTTCTTC. The rearrangement links TRBV5-1 to TRBJ2-1; no definite D call. Trimming took off 0 bases at V and 5 bases at J, with 15 bases between the two ends. The CDR3 has 16 residues. Germline V gene sequence: CDR1 SGHRS, CDR2 YFSETQ.

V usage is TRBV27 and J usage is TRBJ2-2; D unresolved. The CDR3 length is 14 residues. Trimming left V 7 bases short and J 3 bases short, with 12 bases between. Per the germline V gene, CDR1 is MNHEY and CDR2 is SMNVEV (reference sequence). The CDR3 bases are TGTGCCAGCAATACCGGACCTTACACCGGGGAGCTGTTTTTT. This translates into CASNTGPYTGELFF.

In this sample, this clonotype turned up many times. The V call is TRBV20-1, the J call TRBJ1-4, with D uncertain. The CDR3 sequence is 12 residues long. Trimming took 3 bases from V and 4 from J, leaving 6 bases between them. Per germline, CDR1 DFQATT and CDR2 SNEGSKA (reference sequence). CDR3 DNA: TGCAGTGCTAGGGGGAGTAATGAAAAACTGTTTTTT. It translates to CSARGSNEKLFF.

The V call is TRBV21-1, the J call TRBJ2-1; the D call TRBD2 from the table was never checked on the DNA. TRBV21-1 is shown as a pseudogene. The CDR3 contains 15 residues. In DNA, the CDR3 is TGTGCCAGCAGCAAAGGTAGTCTCAGTGCCGGTGAGCAGTTCTTC. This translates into CASSKGSLSAGEQFF.

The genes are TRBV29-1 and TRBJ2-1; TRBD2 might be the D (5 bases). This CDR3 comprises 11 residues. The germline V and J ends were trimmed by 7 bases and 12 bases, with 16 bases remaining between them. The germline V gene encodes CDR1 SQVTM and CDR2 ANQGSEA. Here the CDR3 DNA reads TGCAGCGGTTTCCTCGGGGTGGGGCAGTTCTTC. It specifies CSGFLGVGQFF.

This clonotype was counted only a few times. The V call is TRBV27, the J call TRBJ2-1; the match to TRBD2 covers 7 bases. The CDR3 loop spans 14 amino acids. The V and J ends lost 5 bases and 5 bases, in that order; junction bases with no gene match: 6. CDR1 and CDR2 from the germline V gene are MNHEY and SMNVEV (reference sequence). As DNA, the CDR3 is TGTGCCAGCAGTCTAGCGGACGGAAACAATGAGCAGTTCTTC. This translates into CASSLADGNNEQFF.

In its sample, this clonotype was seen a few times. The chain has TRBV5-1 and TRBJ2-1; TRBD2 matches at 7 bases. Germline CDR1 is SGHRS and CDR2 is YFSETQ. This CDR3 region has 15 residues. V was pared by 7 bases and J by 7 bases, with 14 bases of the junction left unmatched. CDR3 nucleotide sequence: TGCGCCAGCCGGTTAATGACGGGAGGTATAAATGAGCAGTTCTTC. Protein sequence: CASRLMTGGINEQFF.

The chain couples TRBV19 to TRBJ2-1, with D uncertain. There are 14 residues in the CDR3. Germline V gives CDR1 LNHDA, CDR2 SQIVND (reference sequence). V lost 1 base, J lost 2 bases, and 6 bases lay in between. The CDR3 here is CASSIGQTYNEQFF. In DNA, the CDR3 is TGTGCCAGTAGTATAGGTCAGACCTACAATGAGCAGTTCTTC.

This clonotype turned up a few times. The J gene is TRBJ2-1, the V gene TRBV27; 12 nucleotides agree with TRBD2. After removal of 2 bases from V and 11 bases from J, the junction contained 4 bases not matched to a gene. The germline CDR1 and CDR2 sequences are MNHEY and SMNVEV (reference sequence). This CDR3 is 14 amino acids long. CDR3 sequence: CASSLPGTSGQQFF. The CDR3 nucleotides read TGTGCCAGCAGTTTACCCGGGACTAGCGGGCAGCAGTTCTTC.

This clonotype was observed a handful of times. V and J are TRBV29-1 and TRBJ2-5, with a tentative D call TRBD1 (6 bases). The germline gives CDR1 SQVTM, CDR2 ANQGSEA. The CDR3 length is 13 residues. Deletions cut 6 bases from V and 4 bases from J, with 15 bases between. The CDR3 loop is CSVGQSTTETQYF. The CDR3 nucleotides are TGCAGCGTCGGACAGTCGACGACAGAGACCCAGTACTTC.

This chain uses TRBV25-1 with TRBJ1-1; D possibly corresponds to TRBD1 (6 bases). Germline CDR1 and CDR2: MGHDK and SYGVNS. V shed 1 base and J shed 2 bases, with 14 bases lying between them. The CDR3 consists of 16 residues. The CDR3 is CASSESGRGLNTEAFF. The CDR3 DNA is TGTGCCAGCAGTGAATCGGGCAGGGGACTAAACACTGAAGCTTTCTTT.

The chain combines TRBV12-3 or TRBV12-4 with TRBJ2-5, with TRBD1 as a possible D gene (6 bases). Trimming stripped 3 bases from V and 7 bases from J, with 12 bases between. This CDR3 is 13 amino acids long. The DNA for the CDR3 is TGTGCCAGCAGTTTGGGCAGGGGAGTGACCCAGTACTTC. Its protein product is CASSLGRGVTQYF.